This is a list of T cell receptor beta chains from one sample in a study of T cells in Graves' hyperthyroidism and ophthalmopathy. TCRdb analysed the multiplex PCR reads with MiXCR anew, one entry per CDR3 protein. The table lists about 590,000 distinct CDR3 sequences, more than 15% of them singletons, with around 7.8% in the top ten. The sequenced sample consisted of blood. The receptors shown here come from a woman aged 30 to 39 with Graves' hyperthyroidism. Both conserved end residues are part of each CDR3. D genes are given only for firm matches. The size of a clone is reported for some rows only, either as once, few or many, or as a class for expanded clones.

clone size,D gene,V gene,J gene,CDR3 protein,CDR3 DNA
many,TRBD2,TRBV20-1,TRBJ2-7,CSAREASGSYEQYF,TGCAGTGCTAGAGAGGCTAGCGGGAGCTACGAGCAGTACTTC
few,NA,TRBV20-1,TRBJ2-1,CSARRGNDEQFF,TGCAGTGCTAGAAGAGGGAACGATGAGCAGTTCTTC
few,TRBD1,TRBV6-6,TRBJ2-7,CASSYLGIDRGPSYEQYF,TGTGCCAGCAGTTACCTTGGAATAGACAGGGGCCCCTCCTACGAGCAGTACTTC
NA,NA,TRBV5-6,TRBJ2-7,CASSRGRRGEQYF,TGTGCCAGCAGCCGGGGGAGGAGAGGCGAGCAGTACTTC
many,NA,TRBV7-9,TRBJ1-5,CASSLDGRGNQPQHF,TGTGCCAGCAGCCTGGACGGGAGGGGCAATCAGCCCCAGCATTTT
many,NA,TRBV9,TRBJ2-5,CASSVDIDQTQYF,TGTGCCAGCAGCGTAGACATTGATCAGACCCAGTACTTC
many,NA,TRBV27,TRBJ1-1,CASSRAVVSNTEAFF,TGTGCCAGCAGCCGGGCAGTGGTATCCAACACTGAAGCTTTCTTT
many,TRBD2,TRBV15,TRBJ2-1,CATSRDRGASGFLYNEQFF,TGTGCCACCAGCAGAGATCGAGGGGCTAGCGGGTTTTTATACAATGAGCAGTTCTTC
many,NA,TRBV7-9,TRBJ1-5,CASSLGPVTGQPQHF,TGTGCCAGCAGCTTAGGCCCGGTTACGGGCCAGCCCCAGCATTTT
NA,TRBD2,TRBV7-2,TRBJ2-1,CASSLTSGRDNEQFF,TGTGCCAGCAGCTTGACTAGCGGGAGGGACAATGAGCAGTTCTTC
few,NA,TRBV12-3/TRBV12-4,TRBJ2-1,CASGRESNEQFF,TGTGCCAGCGGCAGGGAAAGCAATGAGCAGTTCTTC
many,NA,TRBV20-1,TRBJ2-7,CSAQRAGEQYF,TGCAGTGCCCAAAGGGCGGGCGAGCAGTACTTC
NA,NA,TRBV27,TRBJ1-2,CASSFLLGGDTYGYTF,TGTGCCAGCAGCTTCTTGTTAGGGGGGGATACATATGGCTACACCTTC
NA,NA,TRBV6-5,TRBJ2-6,CASSSLEPGANVLTF,TGTGCCAGCAGTTCGTTGGAGCCTGGGGCCAACGTCCTGACTTTC
many,NA,TRBV7-2,TRBJ2-7,CASSLSPALQYF,TGTGCCAGCAGCTTATCCCCTGCACTGCAGTACTTC
many,TRBD1,TRBV28,TRBJ2-5,CASSSPTGGLETQYF,TGTGCCAGCAGTTCCCCGACAGGGGGACTGGAGACCCAGTACTTC
many,TRBD1,TRBV12-3/TRBV12-4,TRBJ2-2,CASSITGAGELFF,TGTGCCAGCAGTATTACAGGGGCCGGGGAGCTGTTTTTT
many,TRBD1,TRBV3-1,TRBJ2-4,CASSHGTAVAKNIQYF,TGTGCCAGCAGCCACGGGACAGCCGTCGCCAAAAACATTCAGTACTTC
many,TRBD2,TRBV12-3/TRBV12-4,TRBJ2-1,CASRTSGGLGYEQFF,TGTGCCAGCAGAACCTCGGGGGGACTAGGGTATGAGCAGTTCTTC
NA,NA,TRBV27,TRBJ1-2,CASRQRDSLNYGHTF,TGTGCCAGCAGACAGAGAGACAGTCTCAACTATGGCCACACCTTC
many,NA,TRBV28,TRBJ2-5,CASSRADQETQYF,TGTGCCAGCAGTCGAGCCGACCAAGAGACCCAGTACTTC
NA,NA,TRBV6-1,TRBJ2-2,CASSGAAGGGELFF,TGTGCCAGCAGCGGCGCCGCCGGAGGAGGGGAGCTGTTTTTT
few,NA,TRBV7-9,TRBJ2-5,CASSLQGIETQYF,TGTGCCAGCAGCCTACAGGGTATCGAGACCCAGTACTTC
many,NA,TRBV7-2,TRBJ2-7,CASSLGGNHYEQYF,TGTGCCAGCAGCTTAGGCGGTAACCACTACGAGCAGTACTTC
many,NA,TRBV27,TRBJ2-3,CASMGADTQYF,TGTGCCTCCATGGGGGCAGATACGCAGTATTTT
many,NA,TRBV7-9,TRBJ2-1,CASSLGHSYNEQFF,TGTGCCAGCAGCTTAGGCCACTCCTACAATGAGCAGTTCTTC
NA,TRBD2,TRBV11-3,TRBJ2-7,CASSMGLAGAGEQYF,TGTGCCAGCAGCATGGGACTAGCGGGAGCCGGGGAGCAGTACTTC
few,TRBD2,TRBV19,TRBJ2-1,CASSIRASGTSYNEQFF,TGTGCCAGTAGTATAAGGGCTAGCGGGACCTCCTACAATGAGCAGTTCTTC
many,TRBD1,TRBV6-1,TRBJ2-2,CASTRTGAEGTGELFF,TGTGCCAGCACCCGTACAGGGGCCGAGGGGACCGGGGAGCTGTTTTTT
NA,NA,TRBV4-2,TRBJ2-3,CASSHFSDTQYF,TGTGCCAGCAGCCATTTTTCAGATACGCAGTATTTT
many,NA,TRBV4-1,TRBJ1-5,CASSQTAVQPQHF,TGCGCCAGCAGCCAAACGGCAGTTCAGCCCCAGCATTTT